This T cell receptor beta chain originates from a study of CD8 T cells in Susac syndrome. Random hexamers were used to reverse transcribe the RNA input (about 0.45 to 1 ug). A multiplex approach, immunoSEQ multiplex PCR, amplified TCR beta CDR3 across 54 Vbeta and 13 Jbeta. TCRdb analysed the immunoSEQ multiplex PCR reads with MiXCR anew, one entry per CDR3 protein. The sample contains some 120,000 distinct CDR3 sequences, 94% of which appear only once. Between the trimmed V and J ends, which lost 8 bases and 5 bases, there was a span of 16 bases. There are 13 residues in the CDR3. The count of this clonotype is one.

Sequences were obtained from CD4+ T cells from PBMCs. The gene calls are TRBV12-3 or TRBV12-4 and TRBJ2-7, with TRBD1 as a possible D gene (6 bases). This TCR derives from a human donor in good health. The CDR3 nucleotides read TGTGCCAGCGGATGGGGACATCTCGACGAGCAGTACTTC. Residues: CASGWGHLDEQYF.